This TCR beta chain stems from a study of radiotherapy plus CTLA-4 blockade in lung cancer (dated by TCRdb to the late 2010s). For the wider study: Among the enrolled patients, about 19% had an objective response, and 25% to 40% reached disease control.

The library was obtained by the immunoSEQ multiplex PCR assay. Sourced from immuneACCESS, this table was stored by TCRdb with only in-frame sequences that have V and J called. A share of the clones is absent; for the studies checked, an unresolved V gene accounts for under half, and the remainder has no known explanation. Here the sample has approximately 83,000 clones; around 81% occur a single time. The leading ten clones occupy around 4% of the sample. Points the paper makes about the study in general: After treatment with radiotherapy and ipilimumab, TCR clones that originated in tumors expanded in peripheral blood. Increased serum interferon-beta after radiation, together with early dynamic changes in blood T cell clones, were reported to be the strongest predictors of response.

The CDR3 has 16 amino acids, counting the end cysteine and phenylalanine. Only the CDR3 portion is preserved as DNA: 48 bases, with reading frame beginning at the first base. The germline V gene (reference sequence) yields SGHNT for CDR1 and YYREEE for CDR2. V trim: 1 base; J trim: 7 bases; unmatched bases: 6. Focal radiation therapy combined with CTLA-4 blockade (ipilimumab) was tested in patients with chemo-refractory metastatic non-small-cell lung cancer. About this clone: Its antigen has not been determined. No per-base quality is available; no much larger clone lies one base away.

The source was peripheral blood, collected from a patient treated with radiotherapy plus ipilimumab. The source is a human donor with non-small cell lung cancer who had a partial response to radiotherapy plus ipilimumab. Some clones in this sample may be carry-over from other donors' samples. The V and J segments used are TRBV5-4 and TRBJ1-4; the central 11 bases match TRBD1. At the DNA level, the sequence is TGTGCCAGCAGCTTGCCCCGGGGGACAGGGGGTGAAAAACTGTTTTTT. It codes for CASSLPRGTGGEKLFF. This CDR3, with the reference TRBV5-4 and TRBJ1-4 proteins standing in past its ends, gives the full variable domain ETGVTQSPTHLIKTRGQQVTLRCSSQSGHNTVSWYQQALGQGPQFIFQYYREEENGRGNFPPRFSGLQFPNYSSELNVNALELDDSALYLCASSLPRGTGGEKLFFGSGTQLSVL.